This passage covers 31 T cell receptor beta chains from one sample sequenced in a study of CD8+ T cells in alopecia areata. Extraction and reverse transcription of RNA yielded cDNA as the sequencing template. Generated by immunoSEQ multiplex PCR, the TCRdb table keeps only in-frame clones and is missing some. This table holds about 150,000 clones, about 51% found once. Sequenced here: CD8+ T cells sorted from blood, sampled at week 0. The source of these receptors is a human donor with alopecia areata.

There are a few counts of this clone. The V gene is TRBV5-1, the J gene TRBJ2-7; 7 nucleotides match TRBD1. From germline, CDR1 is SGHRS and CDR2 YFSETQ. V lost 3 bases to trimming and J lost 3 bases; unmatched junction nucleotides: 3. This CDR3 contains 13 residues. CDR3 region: CASSSTGYYEQYF. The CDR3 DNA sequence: TGCGCCAGCAGCTCGACAGGGTACTACGAGCAGTACTTC. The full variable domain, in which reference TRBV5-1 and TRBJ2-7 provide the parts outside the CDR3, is KAGVTQTPRYLIKTRGQQVTLSCSPISGHRSVSWYQQTPGQGLQFLFEYFSETQRNKGNFPGRFSGRQFSNSRSEMNVSTLELGDSALYLCASSSTGYYEQYFGPGTRLTVT.

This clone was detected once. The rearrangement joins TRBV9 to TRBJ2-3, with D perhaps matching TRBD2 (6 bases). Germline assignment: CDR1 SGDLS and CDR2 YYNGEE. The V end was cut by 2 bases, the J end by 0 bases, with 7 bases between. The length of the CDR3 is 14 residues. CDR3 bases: TGTGCCAGCAGCGTGGGGACTAGCACAGATACGCAGTATTTT. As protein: CASSVGTSTDTQYF.

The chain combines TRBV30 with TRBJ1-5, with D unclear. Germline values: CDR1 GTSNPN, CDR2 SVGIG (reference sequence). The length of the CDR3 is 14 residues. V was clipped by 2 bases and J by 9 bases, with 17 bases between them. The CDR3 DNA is TGTGCCTGGAGTTTACGGGGAGGATGGAGGCCCCAGCATTTT. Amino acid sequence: CAWSLRGGWRPQHF.

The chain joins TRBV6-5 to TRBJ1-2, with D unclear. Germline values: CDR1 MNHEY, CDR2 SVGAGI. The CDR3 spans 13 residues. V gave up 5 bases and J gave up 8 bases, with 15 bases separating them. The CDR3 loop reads CASSRDLSEGYTF. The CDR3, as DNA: TGTGCCAGCAGTCGGGATTTGTCTGAGGGCTACACCTTC.

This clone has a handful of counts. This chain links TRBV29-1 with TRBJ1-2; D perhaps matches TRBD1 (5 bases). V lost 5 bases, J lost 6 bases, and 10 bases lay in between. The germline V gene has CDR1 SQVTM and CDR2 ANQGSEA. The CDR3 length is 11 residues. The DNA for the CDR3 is TGCAGCGTTTACGGGGGTAATGGCTACACCTTC. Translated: CSVYGGNGYTF. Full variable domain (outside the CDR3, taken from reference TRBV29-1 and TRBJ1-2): SAVISQKPSRDICQRGTSLTIQCQVDSQVTMMFWYRQQPGQSLTLIATANQGSEATYESGFVIDKFPISRPNLTFSTLTVSNMSPEDSSIYLCSVYGGNGYTFGSGTRLTVV.

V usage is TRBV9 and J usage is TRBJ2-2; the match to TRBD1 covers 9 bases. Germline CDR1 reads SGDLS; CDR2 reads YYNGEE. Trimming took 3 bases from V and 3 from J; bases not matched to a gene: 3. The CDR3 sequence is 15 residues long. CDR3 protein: CASSADRGDTGELFF. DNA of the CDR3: TGTGCCAGCAGCGCCGACAGGGGGGACACCGGGGAGCTGTTTTTT.

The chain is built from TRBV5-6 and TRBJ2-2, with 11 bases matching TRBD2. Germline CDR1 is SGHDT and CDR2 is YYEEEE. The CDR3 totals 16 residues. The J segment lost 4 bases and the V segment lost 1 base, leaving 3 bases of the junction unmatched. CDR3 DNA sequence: TGTGCCAGCAGCTTGTCTCTAGCGGGGGGCACCGGGGAGCTGTTTTTT. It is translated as CASSLSLAGGTGELFF.

DNA of the CDR3: TGTGCCAGCAGTGGGTGGGAGGACTATGGCTACACCTTC. It translates to CASSGWEDYGYTF. The J gene is TRBJ1-2, the V gene TRBV6-5, with D hard to call. V was cut by 5 bases and J by 3 bases, with 10 bases left in between. Germline V gene data show CDR1 as MNHEY and CDR2 as SVGAGI. This CDR3 comprises 13 residues.

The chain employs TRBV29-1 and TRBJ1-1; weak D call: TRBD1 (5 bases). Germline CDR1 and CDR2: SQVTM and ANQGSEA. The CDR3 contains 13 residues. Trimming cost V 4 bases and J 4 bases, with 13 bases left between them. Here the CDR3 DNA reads TGCAGCGTTGTTGGGGGTTTTTCCACTGAAGCTTTCTTT. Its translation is CSVVGGFSTEAFF.

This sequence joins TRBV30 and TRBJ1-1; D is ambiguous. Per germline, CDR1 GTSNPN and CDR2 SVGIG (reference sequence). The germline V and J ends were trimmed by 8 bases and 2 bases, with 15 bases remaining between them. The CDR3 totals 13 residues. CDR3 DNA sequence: TGTGCCGGCTACAGTGCCCCTAACACTGAAGCTTTCTTT. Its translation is CAGYSAPNTEAFF. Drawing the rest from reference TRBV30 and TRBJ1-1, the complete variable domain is SQTIHQWPATLVQPVGSPLSLECTVEGTSNPNLYWYRQAAGRGLQLLFYSVGIGQISSEVPQNLSASRPQDRQFILSSKKLLLSDSGFYLCAGYSAPNTEAFFGQGTRLTVV.

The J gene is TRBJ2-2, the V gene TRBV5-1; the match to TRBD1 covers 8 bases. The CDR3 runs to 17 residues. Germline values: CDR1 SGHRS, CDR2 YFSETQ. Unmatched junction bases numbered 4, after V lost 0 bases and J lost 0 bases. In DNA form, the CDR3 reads TGCGCCAGCAGCTTGGGTCGGACAGGGCCGAACACCGGGGAGCTGTTTTTT. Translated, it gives CASSLGRTGPNTGELFF.

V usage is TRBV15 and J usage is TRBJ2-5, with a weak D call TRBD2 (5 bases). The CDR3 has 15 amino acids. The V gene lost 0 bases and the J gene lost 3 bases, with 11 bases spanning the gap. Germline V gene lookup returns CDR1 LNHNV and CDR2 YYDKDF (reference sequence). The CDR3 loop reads CATSRDRGLEETQYF. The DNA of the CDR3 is TGTGCCACCAGCAGAGATCGTGGACTTGAAGAGACCCAGTACTTC.

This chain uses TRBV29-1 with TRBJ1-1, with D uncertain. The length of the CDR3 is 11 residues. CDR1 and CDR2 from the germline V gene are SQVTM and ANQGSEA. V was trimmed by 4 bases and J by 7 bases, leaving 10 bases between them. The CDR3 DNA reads TGCAGCGTTGGGGCGATCGGTGAAGCTTTCTTT. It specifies CSVGAIGEAFF.

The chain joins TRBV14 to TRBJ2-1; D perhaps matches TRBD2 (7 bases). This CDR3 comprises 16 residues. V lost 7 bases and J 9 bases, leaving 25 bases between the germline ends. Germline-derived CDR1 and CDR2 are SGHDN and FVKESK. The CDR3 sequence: CASNSGGAGRPSEQFF. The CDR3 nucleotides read TGTGCCAGCAATTCTGGGGGGGCTGGCCGGCCTAGTGAGCAGTTCTTC.

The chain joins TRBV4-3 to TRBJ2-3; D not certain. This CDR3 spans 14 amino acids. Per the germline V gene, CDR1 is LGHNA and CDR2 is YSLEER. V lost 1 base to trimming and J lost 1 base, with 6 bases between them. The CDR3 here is CASSQGKGTDTQYF. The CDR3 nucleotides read TGCGCCAGCAGCCAAGGGAAAGGCACAGATACGCAGTATTTT.

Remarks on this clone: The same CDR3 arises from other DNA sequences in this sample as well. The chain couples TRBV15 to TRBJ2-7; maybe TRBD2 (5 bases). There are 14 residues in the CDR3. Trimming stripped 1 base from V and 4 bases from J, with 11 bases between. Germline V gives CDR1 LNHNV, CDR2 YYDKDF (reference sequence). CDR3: CATSRAGKGYEQYF. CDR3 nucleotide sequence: TGTGCCACCAGCAGAGCGGGAAAGGGATACGAGCAGTACTTC.

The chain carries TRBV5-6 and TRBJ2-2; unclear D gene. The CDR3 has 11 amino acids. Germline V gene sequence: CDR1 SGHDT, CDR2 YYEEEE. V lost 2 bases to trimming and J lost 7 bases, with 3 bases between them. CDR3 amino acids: CASSFGGELFF. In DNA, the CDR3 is TGTGCCAGCAGCTTTGGCGGGGAGCTGTTTTTT. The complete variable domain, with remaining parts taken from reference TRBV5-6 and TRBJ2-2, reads DAGVTQSPTHLIKTRGQQVTLRCSPKSGHDTVSWYQQALGQGPQFIFQYYEEEERQRGNFPDRFSGHQFPNYSSELNVNALLLGDSALYLCASSFGGELFFGEGSRLTVL.

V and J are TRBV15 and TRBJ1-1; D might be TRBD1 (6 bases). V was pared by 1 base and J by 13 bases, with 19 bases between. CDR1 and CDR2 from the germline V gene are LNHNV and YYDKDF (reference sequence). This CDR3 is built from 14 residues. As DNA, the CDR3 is TGTGCCACCAGCAGAGGGACAGCCACCTCCTGGGATTTCTTT. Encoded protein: CATSRGTATSWDFF.

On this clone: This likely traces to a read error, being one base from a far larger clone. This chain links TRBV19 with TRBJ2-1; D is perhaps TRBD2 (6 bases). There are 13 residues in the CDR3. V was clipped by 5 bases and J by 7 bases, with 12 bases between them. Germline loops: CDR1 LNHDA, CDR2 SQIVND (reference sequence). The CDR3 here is CASSVGGKNEQFF. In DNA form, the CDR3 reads TGTGCCAGTAGTGTGGGGGGTAAGAATGAGCAGTTCTTC. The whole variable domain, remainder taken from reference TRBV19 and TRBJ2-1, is DGGITQSPKYLFRKEGQNVTLSCEQNLNHDAMYWYRQDPGQGLRLIYYSQIVNDFQKGDIAEGYSVSREKKESFPLTVTSAQKNPTAFYLCASSVGGKNEQFFGPGTRLTVL.

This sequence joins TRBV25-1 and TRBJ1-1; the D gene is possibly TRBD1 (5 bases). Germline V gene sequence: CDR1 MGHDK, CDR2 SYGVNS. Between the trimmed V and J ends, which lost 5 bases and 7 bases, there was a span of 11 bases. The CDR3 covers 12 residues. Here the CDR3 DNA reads TGTGCCAGCAGTTATACACAGGATGAAGCTTTCTTT. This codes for CASSYTQDEAFF.

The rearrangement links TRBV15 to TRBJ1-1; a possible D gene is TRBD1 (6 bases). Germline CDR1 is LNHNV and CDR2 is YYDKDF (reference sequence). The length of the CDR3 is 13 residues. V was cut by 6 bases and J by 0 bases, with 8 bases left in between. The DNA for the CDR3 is TGTGCCACCAGTGACAGGCTGAACACTGAAGCTTTCTTT. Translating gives CATSDRLNTEAFF.

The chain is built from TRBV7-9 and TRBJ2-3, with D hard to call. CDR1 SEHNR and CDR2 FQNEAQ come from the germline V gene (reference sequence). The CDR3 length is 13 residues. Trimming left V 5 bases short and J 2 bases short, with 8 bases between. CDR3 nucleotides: TGTGCCAGCAGCGAGGCAGCCACAGATACGCAGTATTTT. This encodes CASSEAATDTQYF.

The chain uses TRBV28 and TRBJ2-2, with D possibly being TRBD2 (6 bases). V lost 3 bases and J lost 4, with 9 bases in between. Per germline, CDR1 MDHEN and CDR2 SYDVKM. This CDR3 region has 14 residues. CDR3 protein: CASSLVGGTGELFF. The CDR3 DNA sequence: TGTGCCAGCAGTTTGGTGGGAGGCACCGGGGAGCTGTTTTTT.

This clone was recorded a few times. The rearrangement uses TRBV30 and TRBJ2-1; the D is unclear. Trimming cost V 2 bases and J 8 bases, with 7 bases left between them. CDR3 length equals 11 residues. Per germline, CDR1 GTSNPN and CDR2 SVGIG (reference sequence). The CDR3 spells CAWSLVDEQFF. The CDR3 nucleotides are TGTGCCTGGAGTCTCGTTGATGAGCAGTTCTTC. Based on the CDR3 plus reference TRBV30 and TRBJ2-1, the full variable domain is SQTIHQWPATLVQPVGSPLSLECTVEGTSNPNLYWYRQAAGRGLQLLFYSVGIGQISSEVPQNLSASRPQDRQFILSSKKLLLSDSGFYLCAWSLVDEQFFGPGTRLTVL.

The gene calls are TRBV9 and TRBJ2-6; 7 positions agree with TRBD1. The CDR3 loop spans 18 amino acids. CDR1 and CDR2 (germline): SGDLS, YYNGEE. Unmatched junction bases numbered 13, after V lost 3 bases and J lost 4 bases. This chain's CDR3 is CASSASSETGPGANVLTF. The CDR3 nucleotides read TGTGCCAGCAGCGCCTCATCTGAGACAGGGCCGGGGGCCAACGTCCTGACTTTC.

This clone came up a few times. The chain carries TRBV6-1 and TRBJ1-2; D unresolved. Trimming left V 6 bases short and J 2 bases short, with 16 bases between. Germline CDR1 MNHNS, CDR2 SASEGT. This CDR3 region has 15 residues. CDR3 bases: TGTGCCAGCAGCGAATCCCCTGAACGGAACTATGGCTACACCTTC. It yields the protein CASSESPERNYGYTF.

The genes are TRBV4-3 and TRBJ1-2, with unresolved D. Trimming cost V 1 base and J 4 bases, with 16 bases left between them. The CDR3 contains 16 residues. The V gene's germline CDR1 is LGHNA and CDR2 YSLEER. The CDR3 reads CASSQGVGELGYGYTF. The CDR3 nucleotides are TGCGCCAGCAGCCAAGGAGTCGGAGAACTGGGCTATGGCTACACCTTC.

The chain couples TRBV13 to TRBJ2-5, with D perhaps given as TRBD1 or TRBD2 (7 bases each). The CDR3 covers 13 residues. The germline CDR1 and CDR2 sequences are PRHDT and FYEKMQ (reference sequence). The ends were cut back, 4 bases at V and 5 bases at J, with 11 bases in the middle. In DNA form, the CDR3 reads TGTGCCAGCAGCTACAGGGGAGGGGAGACCCAGTACTTC. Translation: CASSYRGGETQYF.

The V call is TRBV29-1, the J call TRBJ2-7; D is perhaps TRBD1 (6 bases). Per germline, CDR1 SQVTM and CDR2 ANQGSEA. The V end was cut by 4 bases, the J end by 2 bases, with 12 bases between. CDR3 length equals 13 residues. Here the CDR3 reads CSVVTGDTYEQYF. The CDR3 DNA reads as TGCAGCGTTGTGACCGGGGACACCTACGAGCAGTACTTC.

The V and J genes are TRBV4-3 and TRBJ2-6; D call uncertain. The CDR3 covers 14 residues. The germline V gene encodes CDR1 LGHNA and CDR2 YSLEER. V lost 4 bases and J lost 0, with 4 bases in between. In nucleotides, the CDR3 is TGCGCCAGCAGCCCATCCTCTGGGGCCAACGTCCTGACTTTC. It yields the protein CASSPSSGANVLTF.

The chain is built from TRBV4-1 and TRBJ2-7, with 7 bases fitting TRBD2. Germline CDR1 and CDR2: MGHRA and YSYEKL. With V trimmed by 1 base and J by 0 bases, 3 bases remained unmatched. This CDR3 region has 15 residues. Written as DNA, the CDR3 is TGCGCCAGCAGCCAAGCCGGGGGGAGCTCCTACGAGCAGTACTTC. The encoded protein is CASSQAGGSSYEQYF.